The rows below give T cell receptor beta chains drawn from one sample of a study of blood T cells in healthy people across ages. One entry per CDR3 protein, called by TCRdb with MiXCR from the 5' RACE reads. The profile shows about 1.4 million distinct CDR3 sequences, 45% to 70% of them singletons. Sequenced material: blood. The source is a man aged 18 to 29 in good health. CDR3s include the opening cysteine and the closing phenylalanine or tryptophan. The order of the fields is clone size, D gene, V gene, J gene, CDR3 DNA, CDR3 protein. The D gene is left open where the match is weak. Some rows have no size entry. The others give once, few or many, or a class for an expanded clone.

>once|NA|TRBV7-2|TRBJ1-5
TGTGCCAGCAGCTTAGCTTCCCAGGAGAATCAGCCCCAGCATTTT
CASSLASQENQPQHF
>NA|NA|TRBV28|TRBJ1-5
TGTGTCAGCAGTTTTGGGCAGGTTAGCAATCAGCCCCAGCATTTT
CVSSFGQVSNQPQHF
>few|NA|TRBV20-1|TRBJ2-7
TGCAGTGCTGAGCGAGACTACTACGAGCAGTACTTC
CSAERDYYEQYF
>few|NA|TRBV4-1|TRBJ2-1
TGCGCCAGCAGCCAAGATGTAGACTCCGAGCAGTTCTTC
CASSQDVDSEQFF
>once|NA|TRBV7-2|TRBJ1-2
TGTGCCAGCAGCGCAAGGTGGGGCTATGGCTACACCTTC
CASSARWGYGYTF
>NA|TRBD2|TRBV5-1|TRBJ2-1
TGCGCCAGCAGCGCCGGGACTAGCGGGGGGCCGGAGCAGTTCTTC
CASSAGTSGGPEQFF
>NA|NA|TRBV7-2|TRBJ2-5
TGTGCCAGCAGCACACACTCCGGGGATCAACAAGAGACCCAGTACTTC
CASSTHSGDQQETQYF
>few|NA|TRBV7-8|TRBJ2-1
TGTGCCAGCAGCGTTCTACAGGTGGATGAGCAGTTCTTC
CASSVLQVDEQFF
>NA|TRBD2|TRBV5-1|TRBJ2-1
TGCGCCAGCAGCTTGGCCTTGGTAGAAAGCGGGGTTGAGCAGTTCTTC
CASSLALVESGVEQFF
>NA|NA|TRBV3-1|TRBJ2-7
TGTGCCAGCAGCCAAGGCCCAGGGAGAGGCTACGAGCAGTACTTC
CASSQGPGRGYEQYF
>NA|TRBD1|TRBV12-5|TRBJ2-5
TGTGCTAGTGGTTTGACAGGGGTAATAGGAGAGCAGTACTTC
CASGLTGVIGEQYF
>NA|TRBD1|TRBV7-6|TRBJ2-7
TGTGCCAGCAGCCTAGGACAGGGGCATGTCTACGAGCAGTACTTC
CASSLGQGHVYEQYF
>few|NA|TRBV27|TRBJ1-6
TGTGCCAGCAGTCTGTGGGACGTCTACCGGAGGGGTAATTCACCCCTCCACTTT
CASSLWDVYRRGNSPLHF
>NA|NA|TRBV10-3|TRBJ2-1
TGTGTCATCAGTGAGAATCCAGGGGCCTTCCCGTACAATGAGCAGTTCTTC
CVISENPGAFPYNEQFF
>NA|TRBD1|TRBV29-1|TRBJ2-7
TGCAGCGTGCGGGACAGGGCCTCCTACGAGCAGTACTTC
CSVRDRASYEQYF
>NA|NA|TRBV29-1|TRBJ2-1
TGCAGCGTTGAAGTTCAGGGGCTAGAGCAGTTCTTC
CSVEVQGLEQFF
>NA|NA|TRBV12-3/TRBV12-4|TRBJ2-3
TGTGCCAGCACCCTAGACGTGTATAGCACAGATACGCAGTATTTT
CASTLDVYSTDTQYF
>NA|NA|TRBV27|TRBJ1-6
TGTGCCGGAAGCAGTCGCTATAATTCACCCCTCCACTTT
CAGSSRYNSPLHF
>once|NA|TRBV6-1|TRBJ2-1
TGTGCCAGCAGCGCTTCCGGGACACTAAAGTTCTTC
CASSASGTLKFF
>NA|NA|TRBV24-1|TRBJ2-2
TGTGCCACCGGACGTCAGGAGAACACCGGGGAGTTGTTTTTT
CATGRQENTGELFF
>NA|NA|TRBV5-6|TRBJ1-1
TGTGCCAGCAGCTTGGAGCTTGGTCCCACTGAAGCTTTCTTT
CASSLELGPTEAFF
>once|TRBD1|TRBV19|TRBJ1-1
TGTGCCAGTAGTATAGAAGGGACAGGGGGCACTGAAGCTTTCTTT
CASSIEGTGGTEAFF
>NA|NA|TRBV6-2/TRBV6-3|TRBJ1-2
TGTGCCAGCACCCTGGCCTGGAGGAGTGGCTACACCTTC
CASTLAWRSGYTF
>NA|NA|TRBV29-1|TRBJ2-7
TGCAGCGTTGGAGAGGGGAGCTCCTACGAGCAGTACTTC
CSVGEGSSYEQYF
>NA|NA|TRBV11-2|TRBJ2-1
TGTGCCAGCAGCTCGGTGCAGGATGAGCAGTTCTTC
CASSSVQDEQFF
>NA|NA|TRBV12-3/TRBV12-4|TRBJ2-4
TGTGCCAGCAGTTTTACTAGACCCTGGGCCAAAAACATTCAGTACTTC
CASSFTRPWAKNIQYF
>NA|NA|TRBV27|TRBJ2-5
TGTGCCAGCAGACCCCATCCCGGGTGGGAGACCCAGTACTTC
CASRPHPGWETQYF
>few|NA|TRBV4-1|TRBJ2-1
TGCGCCAGCAGCCACAGCCTGGGTAAAACCTCCTACAATGAGCAGTTCTTC
CASSHSLGKTSYNEQFF
>NA|NA|TRBV6-2/TRBV6-3|TRBJ2-3
TGTGCCAGCGGACCACAGGGCGGTACGCAGTATTTT
CASGPQGGTQYF
>NA|TRBD2|TRBV4-3|TRBJ2-2
TGCGCCAGCAGCCAAACTACGACTAGCTGGGTTCCCGGGGAGCTGTTTTTT
CASSQTTTSWVPGELFF
>NA|TRBD1|TRBV28|TRBJ2-3
TGTGCCAGCAACAGGGGTGTAGATACGCAGTATTTT
CASNRGVDTQYF
>few|NA|TRBV4-1|TRBJ2-1
TGCGCCAGCAGCCAAGCCCCTGCAGGTAACAATGAGCAGTTCTTC
CASSQAPAGNNEQFF
>NA|NA|TRBV9|TRBJ1-2
TGTGCCAGCAGCGCGACGACAGCTGGCTACACCTTC
CASSATTAGYTF
>NA|NA|TRBV2|TRBJ1-2
TGTGCCACCCTGGTTGGGGGACCCTATGGCTACACCTTC
CATLVGGPYGYTF
>NA|TRBD1|TRBV29-1|TRBJ2-7
TGCAGCGTCGTACCGGGACAGGGACCTAACGAGCAGTACTTC
CSVVPGQGPNEQYF
>NA|NA|TRBV7-8|TRBJ1-5
TGTGCCAGCAGCTCCGCGAGGGGGGCGGGTCAGCCCCAGCATTTT
CASSSARGAGQPQHF
>NA|NA|TRBV10-3|TRBJ2-3
TGTGCCATCAGTGAAAATACCGGGGCTCCAGATACGCAGTATTTT
CAISENTGAPDTQYF
>NA|TRBD1|TRBV20-1|TRBJ2-7
TGCAGTGCTACCAACAGGGGCGCGTTCTCCTACGAGCAGTACTTC
CSATNRGAFSYEQYF
>NA|TRBD1|TRBV14|TRBJ1-2
TGTGCCAGCAGCCAAGGTTTCCGGGACAGCGGCTATGGCTACACCTTC
CASSQGFRDSGYGYTF
>few|TRBD2|TRBV18|TRBJ2-1
TGTGCCAGCTCACCATGGACTAGCGGGGACGAGCAGTTCTTC
CASSPWTSGDEQFF
>NA|NA|TRBV7-6|TRBJ2-2
TGTGCCAGCAGCTTAGCCCGAGGGACTGATACCGGGGAGCTGTTTTTT
CASSLARGTDTGELFF
>many|NA|TRBV5-1|TRBJ2-3
TGCGCCAGCGCTTCCCAAGGGCACACAGATACGCAGTATTTT
CASASQGHTDTQYF